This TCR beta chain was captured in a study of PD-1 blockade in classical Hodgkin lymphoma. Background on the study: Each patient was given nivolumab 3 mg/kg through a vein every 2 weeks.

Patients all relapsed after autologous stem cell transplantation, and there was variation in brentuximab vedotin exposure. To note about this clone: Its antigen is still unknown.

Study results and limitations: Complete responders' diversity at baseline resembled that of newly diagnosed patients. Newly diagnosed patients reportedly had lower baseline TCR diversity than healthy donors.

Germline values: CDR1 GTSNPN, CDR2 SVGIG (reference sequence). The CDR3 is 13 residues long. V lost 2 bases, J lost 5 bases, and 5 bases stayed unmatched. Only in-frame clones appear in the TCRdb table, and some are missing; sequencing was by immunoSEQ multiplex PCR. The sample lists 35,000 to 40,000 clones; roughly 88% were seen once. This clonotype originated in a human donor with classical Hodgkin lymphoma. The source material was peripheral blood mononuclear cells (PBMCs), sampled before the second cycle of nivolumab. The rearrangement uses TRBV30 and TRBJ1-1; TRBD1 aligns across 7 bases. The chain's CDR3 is CAWSRRGRTEAFF. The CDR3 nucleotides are TGTGCCTGGAGTCGAAGGGGGCGGACTGAAGCTTTCTTT.